These 4 T cell receptor beta chains originate from one sample sequenced in a study of control samples from healthy donors and cancer patients. The protocol was immunoSEQ multiplex PCR, while the TCRdb copy is restricted to in-frame clones and leaves out a portion. In the table there are 95,000 to 110,000 clones, around 89% of which are singletons. Sequences were obtained from PBMCs. The source of these receptors is a man aged 55 to 70 with lung cancer.

This sequence joins TRBV5-4 and TRBJ2-1; D unclear. From germline, CDR1 is SGHNT and CDR2 YYREEE (reference sequence). The CDR3 is 15 residues long. The germline V and J ends were trimmed by 2 bases and 7 bases, with 16 bases remaining between them. CDR3 nucleotides: TGTGCCAGCAGCTTTCCCGACGGAAAGGTGAATGAGCAGTTCTTC. Its protein is CASSFPDGKVNEQFF.

J is TRBJ1-4 and V is TRBV7-9; D may be TRBD1 (6 bases). Per the germline V gene, CDR1 is SEHNR and CDR2 is FQNEAQ (reference sequence). This CDR3 has 16 residues. Between the trimmed V and J ends, which lost 5 bases and 5 bases, there was a span of 18 bases. The CDR3: CASSPSRDTSNEKLFF. For the CDR3, the DNA is TGTGCCAGCAGCCCCTCCCGGGACACCAGCAATGAAAAACTGTTTTTT. The full variable domain, completed using reference TRBV7-9 and TRBJ1-4, is DTGVSQNPRHKITKRGQNVTFRCDPISEHNRLYWYRQTLGQGPEFLTYFQNEAQLEKSRLLSDRFSAERPKGSFSTLEIQRTEQGDSAMYLCASSPSRDTSNEKLFFGSGTQLSVL.

In its sample, this clone was seen a few times. Other DNA sequences within the sample encode an identical CDR3. This sequence joins TRBV12-3 or TRBV12-4 and TRBJ1-1, with D perhaps TRBD1 (5 bases). The CDR3 has 12 amino acids. Trimming took off 4 bases at V and 8 bases at J, with 11 bases between the two ends. This CDR3 is CASSSGGTEAFF. CDR3 sequence (DNA): TGTGCCAGCAGTTCGGGGGGTACGGAAGCTTTCTTT.

The genes are TRBV5-4 and TRBJ2-2; TRBD1 matches 7 bases. Germline V gene data show CDR1 as SGHNT and CDR2 as YYREEE (reference sequence). The V segment lost 4 bases and the J segment 0 bases; nucleotides outside the gene matches: 6. This CDR3 has 16 residues. The CDR3 nucleotides read TGTGCCAGCAGCCACCCGACAGGGACGAACACCGGGGAGCTGTTTTTT. Amino acids: CASSHPTGTNTGELFF.